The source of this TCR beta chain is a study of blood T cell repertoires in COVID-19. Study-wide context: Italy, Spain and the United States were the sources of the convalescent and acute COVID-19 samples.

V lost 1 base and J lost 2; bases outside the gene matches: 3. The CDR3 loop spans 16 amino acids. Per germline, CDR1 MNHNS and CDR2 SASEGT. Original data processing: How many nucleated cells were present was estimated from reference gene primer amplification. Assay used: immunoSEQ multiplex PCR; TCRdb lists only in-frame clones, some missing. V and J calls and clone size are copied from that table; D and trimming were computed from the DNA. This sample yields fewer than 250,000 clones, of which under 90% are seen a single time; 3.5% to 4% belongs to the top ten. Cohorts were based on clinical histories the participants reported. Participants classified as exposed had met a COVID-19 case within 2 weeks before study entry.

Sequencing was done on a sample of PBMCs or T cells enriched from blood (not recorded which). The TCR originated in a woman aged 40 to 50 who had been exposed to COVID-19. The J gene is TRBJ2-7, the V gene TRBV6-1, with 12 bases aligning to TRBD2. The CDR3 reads CASSEGLAGDPYEQYF. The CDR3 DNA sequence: TGTGCCAGCAGTGAAGGACTAGCGGGGGACCCCTACGAGCAGTACTTC.